The clone carrying this T cell receptor beta chain was seen a handful of times. Its target is unknown. The sample originates from a study of blood T cells in healthy people across ages. Findings and caveats of the study: Samples with more naive T cells showed higher observed beta diversity.

The V gene's germline CDR1 is LNHDA and CDR2 SQIVND (reference sequence). The CDR3 is 14 residues long. Trimming cost V 4 bases and J 2 bases, with 12 bases left between them. A second 7 to 11 cycle PCR used barcoded and J-beta primers. TCRdb itself ran the 5' RACE reads through MiXCR, one entry per CDR3 protein. Of roughly 1.4 million distinct CDR3 sequences in the sample, roughly 64% were seen once. The receptor was isolated from a man aged 18 to 30 in good health. The chain couples TRBV19 to TRBJ2-7, with a possible D match to TRBD1 (6 bases). Material: blood. The CDR3 is CASSTPGTTYEQYF. For the CDR3, the DNA is TGTGCCAGTAGTACTCCCGGGACAACCTACGAGCAGTACTTC.